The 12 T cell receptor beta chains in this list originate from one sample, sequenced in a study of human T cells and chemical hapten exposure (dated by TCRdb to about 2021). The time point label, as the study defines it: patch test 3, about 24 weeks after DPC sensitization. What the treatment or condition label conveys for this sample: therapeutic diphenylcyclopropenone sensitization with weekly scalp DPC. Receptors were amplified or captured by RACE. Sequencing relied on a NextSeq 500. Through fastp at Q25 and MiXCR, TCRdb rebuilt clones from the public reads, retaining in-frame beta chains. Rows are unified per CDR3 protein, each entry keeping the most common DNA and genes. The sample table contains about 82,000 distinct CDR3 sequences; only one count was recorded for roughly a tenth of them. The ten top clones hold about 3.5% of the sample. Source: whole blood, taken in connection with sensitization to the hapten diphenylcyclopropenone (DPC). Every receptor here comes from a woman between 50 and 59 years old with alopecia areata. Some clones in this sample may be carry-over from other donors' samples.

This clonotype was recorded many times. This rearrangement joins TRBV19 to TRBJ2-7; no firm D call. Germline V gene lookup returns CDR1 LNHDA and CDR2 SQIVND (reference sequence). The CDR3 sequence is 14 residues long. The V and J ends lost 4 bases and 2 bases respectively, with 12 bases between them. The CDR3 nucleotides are TGTGCCAGTAGTAAAGGTGCCAGCCCCTACGAGCAGTACTTC. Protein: CASSKGASPYEQYF.

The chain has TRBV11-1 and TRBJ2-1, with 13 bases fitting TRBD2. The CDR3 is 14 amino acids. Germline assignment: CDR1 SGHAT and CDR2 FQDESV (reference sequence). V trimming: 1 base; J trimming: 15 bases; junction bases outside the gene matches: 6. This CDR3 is CASSLGGLAGVTFF. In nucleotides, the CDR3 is TGTGCCAGCAGCTTAGGCGGACTAGCGGGAGTGACGTTCTTC. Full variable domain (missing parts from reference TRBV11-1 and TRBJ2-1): EAEVAQSPRYKITEKSQAVAFWCDPISGHATLYWYRQILGQGPELLVQFQDESVVDDSQLPKDRFSAERLKGVDSTLKIQPAELGDSAMYLCASSLGGLAGVTFFGPGTRLTVL.

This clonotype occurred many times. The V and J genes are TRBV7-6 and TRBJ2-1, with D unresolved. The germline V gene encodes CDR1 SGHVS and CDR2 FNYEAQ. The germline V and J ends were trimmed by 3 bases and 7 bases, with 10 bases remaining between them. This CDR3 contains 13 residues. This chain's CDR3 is CASSFATPNEQFF. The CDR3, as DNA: TGTGCCAGCAGCTTTGCGACACCAAATGAGCAGTTCTTC.

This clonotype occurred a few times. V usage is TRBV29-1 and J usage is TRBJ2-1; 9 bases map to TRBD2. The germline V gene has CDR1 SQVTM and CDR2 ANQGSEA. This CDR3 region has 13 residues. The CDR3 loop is CRAASGIYNEQFF. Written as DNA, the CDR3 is TGCAGGGCTGCTAGCGGGATCTACAATGAGCAGTTCTTC.

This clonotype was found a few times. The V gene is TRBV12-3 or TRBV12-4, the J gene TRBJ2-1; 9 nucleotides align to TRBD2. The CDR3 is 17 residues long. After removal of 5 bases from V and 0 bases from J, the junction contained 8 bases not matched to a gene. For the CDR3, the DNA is TGTGCCAGCAGTCCTCGACTAGCGGATAGCTCCTACAATGAGCAGTTCTTC. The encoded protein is CASSPRLADSSYNEQFF.

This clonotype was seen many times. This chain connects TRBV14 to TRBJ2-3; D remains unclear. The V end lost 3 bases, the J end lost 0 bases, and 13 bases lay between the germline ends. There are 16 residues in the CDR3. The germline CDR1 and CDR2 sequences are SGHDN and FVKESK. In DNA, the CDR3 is TGTGCCAGCAGCCACTTCAGGAGTCTTAGCACAGATACGCAGTATTTT. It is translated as CASSHFRSLSTDTQYF.

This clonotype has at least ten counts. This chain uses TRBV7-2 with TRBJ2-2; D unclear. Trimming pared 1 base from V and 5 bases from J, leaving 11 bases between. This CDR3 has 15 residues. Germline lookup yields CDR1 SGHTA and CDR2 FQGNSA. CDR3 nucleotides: TGTGCCAGCAGCTTAGTCGTCCAGGCAACCGGGGAGCTGTTTTTT. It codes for CASSLVVQATGELFF.

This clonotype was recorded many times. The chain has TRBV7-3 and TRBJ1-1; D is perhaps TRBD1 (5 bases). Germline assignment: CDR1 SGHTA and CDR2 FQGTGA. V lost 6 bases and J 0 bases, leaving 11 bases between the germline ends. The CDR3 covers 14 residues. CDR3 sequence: CASREGRLNTEAFF. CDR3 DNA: TGTGCCAGCAGGGAGGGGAGATTGAACACTGAAGCTTTCTTT.

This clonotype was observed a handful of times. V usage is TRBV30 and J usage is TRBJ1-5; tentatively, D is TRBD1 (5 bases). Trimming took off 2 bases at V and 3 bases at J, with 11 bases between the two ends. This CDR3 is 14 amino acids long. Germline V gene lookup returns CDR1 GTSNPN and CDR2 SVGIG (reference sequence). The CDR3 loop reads CAWSSGRYNQPQHF. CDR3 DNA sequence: TGTGCCTGGAGTTCGGGACGGTACAATCAGCCCCAGCATTTT.

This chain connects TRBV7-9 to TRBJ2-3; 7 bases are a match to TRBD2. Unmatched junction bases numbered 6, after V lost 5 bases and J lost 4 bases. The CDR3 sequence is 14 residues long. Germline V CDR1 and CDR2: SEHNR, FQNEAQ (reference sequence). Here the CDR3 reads CASSPGGSADTQYF. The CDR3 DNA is TGTGCCAGCAGCCCCGGCGGGAGTGCAGATACGCAGTATTTT.

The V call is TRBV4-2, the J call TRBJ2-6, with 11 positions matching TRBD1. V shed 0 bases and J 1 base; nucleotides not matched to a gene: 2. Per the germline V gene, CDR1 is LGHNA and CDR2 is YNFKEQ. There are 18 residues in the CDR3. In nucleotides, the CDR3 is TGTGCCAGCAGCCAAGACGGACAGGGGGCTTCTGGGGCCAACGTCCTGACTTTC. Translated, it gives CASSQDGQGASGANVLTF.

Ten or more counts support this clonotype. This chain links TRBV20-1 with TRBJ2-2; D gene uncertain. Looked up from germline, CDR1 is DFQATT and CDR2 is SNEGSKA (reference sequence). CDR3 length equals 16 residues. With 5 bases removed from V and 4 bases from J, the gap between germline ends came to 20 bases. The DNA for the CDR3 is TGCAGTGCTCCTCCAGTAATATCGTCTCGCACCGGGGAGCTGTTTTTT. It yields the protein CSAPPVISSRTGELFF.